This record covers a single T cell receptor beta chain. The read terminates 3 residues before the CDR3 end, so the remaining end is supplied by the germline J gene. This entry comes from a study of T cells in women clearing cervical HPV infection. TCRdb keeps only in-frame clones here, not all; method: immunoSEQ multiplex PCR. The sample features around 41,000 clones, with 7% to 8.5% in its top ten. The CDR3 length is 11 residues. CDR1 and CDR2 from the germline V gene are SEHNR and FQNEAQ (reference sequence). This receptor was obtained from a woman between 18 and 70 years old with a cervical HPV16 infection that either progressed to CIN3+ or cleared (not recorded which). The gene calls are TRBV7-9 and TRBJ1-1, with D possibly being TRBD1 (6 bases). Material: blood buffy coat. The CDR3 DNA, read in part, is TGTGCCAGCAGTTCCGGGACAGAA. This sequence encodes CASSSGTE. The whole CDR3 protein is CASSSGTEAFF.